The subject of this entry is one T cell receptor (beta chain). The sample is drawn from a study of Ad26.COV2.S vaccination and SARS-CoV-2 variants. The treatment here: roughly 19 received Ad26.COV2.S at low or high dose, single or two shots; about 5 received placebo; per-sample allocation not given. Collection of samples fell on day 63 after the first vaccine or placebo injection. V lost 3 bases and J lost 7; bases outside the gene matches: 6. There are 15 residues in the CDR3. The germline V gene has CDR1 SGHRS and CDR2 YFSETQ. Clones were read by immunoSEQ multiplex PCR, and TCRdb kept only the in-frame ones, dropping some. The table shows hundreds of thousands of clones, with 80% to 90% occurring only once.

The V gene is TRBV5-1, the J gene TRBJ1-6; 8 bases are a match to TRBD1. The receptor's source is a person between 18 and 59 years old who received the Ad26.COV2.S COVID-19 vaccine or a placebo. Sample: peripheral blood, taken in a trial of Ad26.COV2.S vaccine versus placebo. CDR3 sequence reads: CASSSEDRGNSPLHF. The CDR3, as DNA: TGCGCCAGCAGCTCAGAAGACAGGGGAAATTCACCCCTCCACTTT.